This TCR beta chain was observed in a study of spatial heterogeneity in lung cancer. Time point described: blood at routine non-recurrence follow-up after resection. The CDR3 is 14 amino acids. TCRdb redid the calling of the 5' RACE reads with MiXCR, one entry per CDR3 protein. The sample shows around 70,000 distinct CDR3 sequences, roughly 8.9% of them seen only once. The rearrangement links TRBV21-1 to TRBJ2-5; the tabulated D call, TRBD1, remains unverified against the DNA. TRBV21-1 is reported as a pseudogene. The sequence came from a female donor with early-stage non-small cell lung cancer. Sequenced material: PBMCs, taken at follow-up. The CDR3 spells CASSKRRGAETQYF. CDR3 sequence (DNA): TGTGCCAGCAGCAAAAGACGAGGGGCCGAGACCCAGTACTTC.